This T cell receptor beta chain came from a study of beta chain features in type 1 diabetes. As every portion of the isolated RNA was reverse transcribed, the sequencing read expressed TCRB transcripts. TCRdb keeps only in-frame clones here, not all; method: immunoSEQ multiplex PCR. The table has hundreds of thousands of clones, roughly 12% seen once. CDR1 is LNHDA, CDR2 SQIVND, per germline (reference sequence). The CDR3 extends over 12 amino acids. V trimming: 5 bases; J trimming: 9 bases; junction bases outside the gene matches: 4. The chain couples TRBV19 to TRBJ2-1; TRBD2 matches at 7 bases. This TCR derives from a man aged 18 to 30 in good health. The sequencing input was naive CD4+ T cells from blood. The CDR3 sequence is CASSSGGGEQFF. CDR3 nucleotide sequence: TGTGCCAGTAGTTCAGGCGGGGGTGAGCAGTTCTTC.